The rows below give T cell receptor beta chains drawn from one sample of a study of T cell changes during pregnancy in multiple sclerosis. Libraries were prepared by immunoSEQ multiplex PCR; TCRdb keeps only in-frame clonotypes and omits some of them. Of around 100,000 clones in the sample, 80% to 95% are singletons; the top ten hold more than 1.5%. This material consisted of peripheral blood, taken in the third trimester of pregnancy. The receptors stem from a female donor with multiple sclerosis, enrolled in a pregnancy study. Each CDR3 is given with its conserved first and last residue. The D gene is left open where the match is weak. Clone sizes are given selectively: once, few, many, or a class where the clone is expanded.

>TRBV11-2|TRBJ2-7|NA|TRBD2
TGTGCCAGCACCACCGGGACTACACCCTACGAGCAGTACTTC
CASTTGTTPYEQYF
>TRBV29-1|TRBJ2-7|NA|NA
TGCAGCGCCAGAGGAGGGGGCCCCGCCTCCTACGAGCAGTACTTC
CSARGGGPASYEQYF
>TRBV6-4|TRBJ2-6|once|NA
TGTGCCAGCAGTGACTCGAGTAGCGGAATCGGATCTGGGGCCAACGTCCTGACTTTC
CASSDSSSGIGSGANVLTF
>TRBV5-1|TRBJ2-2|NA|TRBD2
TGCGCCAGCAGCTTTCTAGCGGGAGGCGACACCGGGGAGCTGTTTTTT
CASSFLAGGDTGELFF
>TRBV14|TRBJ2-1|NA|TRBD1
TGTGCCAGCAGCCAAGGATTACAGGGGATAGTAAATGAGCAGTTCTTC
CASSQGLQGIVNEQFF
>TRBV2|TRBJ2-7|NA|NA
TGTGCCAGCAGTGATGGGCAGGGGATCTCCTACGAGCAGTACTTC
CASSDGQGISYEQYF
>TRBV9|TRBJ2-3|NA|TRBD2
TGTGCCAGCAGCCCGGCTTCTCGGACTAGCGGGAGAGGTGGTACGCAGTATTTT
CASSPASRTSGRGGTQYF
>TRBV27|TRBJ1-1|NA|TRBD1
TGTGCCAGCAGTTTACGGACAGGGGGCTCTGAAGCTTTCTTT
CASSLRTGGSEAFF
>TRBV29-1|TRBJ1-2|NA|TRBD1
TGCAGCGTTACCCAGGTCGTGACAGGGGGGACTATTGATGGCTACACCTTC
CSVTQVVTGGTIDGYTF
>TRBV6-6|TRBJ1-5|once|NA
TGTGCCAGCAGAGGGGTTGCCCAGCCCCAGCATTTT
CASRGVAQPQHF
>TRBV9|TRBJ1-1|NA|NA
TGTGCCAGCACCGTGGACTTTCGGGACACTGAAGCTTTCTTT
CASTVDFRDTEAFF
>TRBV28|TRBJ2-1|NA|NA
TGTGCCAGCAGTTTCCCGGACAGTTTCAACGGGCAGTTCTTC
CASSFPDSFNGQFF
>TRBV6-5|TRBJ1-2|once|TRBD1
TGTGCCAGCAGCGCTACAGGGGGCCCGCACGATCGCTACACCTTC
CASSATGGPHDRYTF
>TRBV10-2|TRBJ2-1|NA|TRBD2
TGCGCCAGCAGTGGGGGACTAGCGGGAGGGGGGCGTGATGAGCAGTTCTTC
CASSGGLAGGGRDEQFF
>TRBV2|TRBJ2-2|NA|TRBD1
TGTGCCAGCAGTGAAAACAGGGGCACCGGGGAGCTGTTTTTT
CASSENRGTGELFF
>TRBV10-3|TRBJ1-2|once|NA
TGTGCCATCAGTGAATTTGTAGGGACATTAGGCTACACCTTC
CAISEFVGTLGYTF
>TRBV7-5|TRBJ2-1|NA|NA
TGTGTCAGAAGCTTCAGGGAGCAGTTCTTC
CVRSFREQFF
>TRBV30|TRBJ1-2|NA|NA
TGTGCCTGGAGTGCGGGACTTGACTATGGCTACACCTTC
CAWSAGLDYGYTF
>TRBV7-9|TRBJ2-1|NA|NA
TGTGCCAGCAGCATTAACAGGGAGAATGAGCAGTTCTTC
CASSINRENEQFF
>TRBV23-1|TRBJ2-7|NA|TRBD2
TGCGCCAGCAGTCAATCTAGAACTAGCGGCTTCTACGAGCAGTACTTC
CASSQSRTSGFYEQYF
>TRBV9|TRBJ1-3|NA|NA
TGTGCCAGCAGCTCCGGGACACGGCGGCTTCCTGGAAACACCATATATTTT
CASSSGTRRLPGNTIYF
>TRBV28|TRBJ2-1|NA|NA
TGTGCCAGCCTACAATCACACAGTCTTTGGAATGAGCAGTTCTTC
CASLQSHSLWNEQFF
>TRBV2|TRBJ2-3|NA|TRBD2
TGTGCCAGCAGTGTAATAGCGGGAGGTGGGAATACGCAGTATTTT
CASSVIAGGGNTQYF
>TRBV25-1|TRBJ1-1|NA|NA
TGTGCCAGCAGTGGGAGACAGGCATACACTGAAGCTTTCTTT
CASSGRQAYTEAFF
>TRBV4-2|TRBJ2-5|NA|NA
TGTGCCAGCAGCCAAGATTTGGGGCGGCGAGAGACCCAGTACTTC
CASSQDLGRRETQYF
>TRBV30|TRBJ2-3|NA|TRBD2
TGTGCCTGGAGTCGCCCCCGGGCGGGAGTGGGAGATACGCAGTATTTT
CAWSRPRAGVGDTQYF
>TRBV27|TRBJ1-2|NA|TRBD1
TGTGCCAGCAGCTTTACCTCAGGGGGGAGCGGCTACACCTTC
CASSFTSGGSGYTF
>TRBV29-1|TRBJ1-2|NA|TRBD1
TGCAGCGTTGATGGCAGGGGGCCTTCTGGCTACACCTTC
CSVDGRGPSGYTF
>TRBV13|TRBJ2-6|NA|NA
TGTGCCAGCAGCTTGTCGGAGGGCGCCTCCTCTGGGGCCAACGTCCTGACTTTC
CASSLSEGASSGANVLTF